This TCR beta chain is drawn from a study of regulatory T cells in long-lasting Graves disease. Study at large: Persistent cases took antithyroid drugs over 5 years and stayed TSH receptor antibody positive. Whole-study findings and limits: Patients whose Graves' disease persisted exhibited lower TCR diversity than those newly diagnosed.

Points on this clonotype: The antigen remains unidentified.

The TCR beta library used iRepertoire HTBI primers with Arm-PCR amplification of CDR3. TCRdb re-analysed the multiplex PCR reads in MiXCR, keeping a single row per CDR3 protein. The sample has approximately 380,000 distinct CDR3 sequences; under 25% are singletons. V lost 6 bases to trimming and J lost 7 bases, with 13 bases between them. Germline loops: CDR1 MDHEN, CDR2 SYDVKM. CDR3 length: 14 residues. The time point here: persistent/refractory GD, antithyroid drugs over 5 years with positive TRAb. After RNA was extracted from PBMCs, the TCR library was made from it. The source material was peripheral blood mononuclear cells (PBMCs), sampled when the disease was refractory, from a patient treated with antithyroid drugs. This TCR derives from a female donor with Graves disease. The gene calls are TRBV28 and TRBJ1-6, with D maybe TRBD1 (6 bases). Here the CDR3 reads CASRRTAWNSPLHF. The CDR3 region has the DNA TGTGCCAGCAGGAGGACAGCTTGGAATTCACCCCTCCACTTT.